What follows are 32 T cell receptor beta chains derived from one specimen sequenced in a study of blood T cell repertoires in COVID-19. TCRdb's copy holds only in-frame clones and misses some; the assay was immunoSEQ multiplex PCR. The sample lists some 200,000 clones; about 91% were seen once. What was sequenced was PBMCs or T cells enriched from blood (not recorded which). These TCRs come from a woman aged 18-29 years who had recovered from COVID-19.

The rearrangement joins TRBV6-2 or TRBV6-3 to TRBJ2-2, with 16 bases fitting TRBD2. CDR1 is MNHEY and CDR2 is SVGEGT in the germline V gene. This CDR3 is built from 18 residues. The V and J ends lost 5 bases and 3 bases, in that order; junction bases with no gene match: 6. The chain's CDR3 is CASSGGLAGGPHTGELFF. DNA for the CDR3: TGTGCCAGCAGTGGGGGACTAGCGGGAGGGCCGCACACCGGGGAGCTGTTTTTT.

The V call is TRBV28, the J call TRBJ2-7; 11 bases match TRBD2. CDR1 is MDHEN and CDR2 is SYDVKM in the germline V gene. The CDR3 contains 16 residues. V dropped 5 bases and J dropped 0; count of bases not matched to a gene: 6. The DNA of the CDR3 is TGTGCCAGCAGTCTTACTAGCGGGAGTACCTCCTACGAGCAGTACTTC. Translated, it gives CASSLTSGSTSYEQYF.

The chain's CDR3 is CASSRRAGAAGELFF. The CDR3 nucleotides are TGTGCCAGCAGCCGCAGAGCGGGAGCGGCCGGGGAGCTGTTTTTT. The chain couples TRBV11-1 to TRBJ2-2; 8 bases line up with TRBD2. Per the germline V gene, CDR1 is SGHAT and CDR2 is FQDESV (reference sequence). CDR3 length equals 15 residues. V dropped 5 bases and J dropped 6; count of bases not matched to a gene: 8.

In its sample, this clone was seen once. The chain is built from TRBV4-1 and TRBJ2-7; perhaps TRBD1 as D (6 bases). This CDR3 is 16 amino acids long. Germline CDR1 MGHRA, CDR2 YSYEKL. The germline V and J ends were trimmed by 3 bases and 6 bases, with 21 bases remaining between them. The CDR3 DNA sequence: TGCGCCAGCAGCCAGTGGGACAACCAAATAAAAGGCGAGCAGTACTTC. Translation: CASSQWDNQIKGEQYF.

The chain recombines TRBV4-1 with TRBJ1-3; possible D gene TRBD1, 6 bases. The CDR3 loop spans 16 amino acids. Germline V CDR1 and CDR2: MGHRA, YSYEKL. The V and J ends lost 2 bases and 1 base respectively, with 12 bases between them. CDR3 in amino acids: CASSQTPGTSGNTIYF. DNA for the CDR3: TGCGCCAGCAGCCAAACACCAGGGACATCTGGAAACACCATATATTTT.

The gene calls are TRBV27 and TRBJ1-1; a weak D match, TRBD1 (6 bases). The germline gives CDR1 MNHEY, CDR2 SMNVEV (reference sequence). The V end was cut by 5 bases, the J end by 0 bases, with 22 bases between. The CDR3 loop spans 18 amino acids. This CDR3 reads CASSPNRANRAMNTEAFF. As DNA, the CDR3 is TGTGCCAGCAGTCCCAATAGGGCTAACAGGGCTATGAACACTGAAGCTTTCTTT.

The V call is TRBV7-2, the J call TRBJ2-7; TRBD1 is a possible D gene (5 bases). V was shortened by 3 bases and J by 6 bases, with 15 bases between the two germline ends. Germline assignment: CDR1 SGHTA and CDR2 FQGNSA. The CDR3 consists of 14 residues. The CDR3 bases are TGTGCCAGCAGCTTGGGGCGGTTCTTGAGCGAGCAGTACTTC. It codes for CASSLGRFLSEQYF. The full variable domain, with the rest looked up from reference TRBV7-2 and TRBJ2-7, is GAGVSQSPSNKVTEKGKDVELRCDPISGHTALYWYRQSLGQGLEFLIYFQGNSAPDKSGLPSDRFSAERTGGSVSTLTIQRTQQEDSAVYLCASSLGRFLSEQYFGPGTRLTVT.

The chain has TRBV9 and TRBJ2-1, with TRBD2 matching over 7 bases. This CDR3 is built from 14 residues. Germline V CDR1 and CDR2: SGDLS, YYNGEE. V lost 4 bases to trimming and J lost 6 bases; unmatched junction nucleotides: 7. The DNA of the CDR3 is TGTGCCAGCAGCCAACTGACTAGCCTCAATGAGCAGTTCTTC. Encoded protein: CASSQLTSLNEQFF.

The CDR3 nucleotides read TGTGCCAGCACCATTAGCGGGAGGGAGGATACGCAGTATTTT. It is translated as CASTISGREDTQYF. This sequence joins TRBV5-4 and TRBJ2-3; TRBD2 matches 11 bases. Germline lookup yields CDR1 SGHNT and CDR2 YYREEE (reference sequence). The V gene end was trimmed by 6 bases and the J gene end by 6 bases; junction bases not matched to a gene: 6. The CDR3 is 14 amino acids.

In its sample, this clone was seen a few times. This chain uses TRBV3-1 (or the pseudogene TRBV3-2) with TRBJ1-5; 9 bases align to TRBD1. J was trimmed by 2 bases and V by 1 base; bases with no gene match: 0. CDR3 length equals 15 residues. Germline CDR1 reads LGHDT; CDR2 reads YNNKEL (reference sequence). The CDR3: CASSQGTGGNQPQHF. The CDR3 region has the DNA TGTGCCAGCAGCCAAGGGACAGGGGGCAATCAGCCCCAGCATTTT.

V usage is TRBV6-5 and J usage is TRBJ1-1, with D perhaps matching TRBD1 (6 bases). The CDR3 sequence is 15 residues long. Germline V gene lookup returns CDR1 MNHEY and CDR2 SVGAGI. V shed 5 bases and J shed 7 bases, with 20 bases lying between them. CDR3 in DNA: TGTGCCAGCAGTCGCTCCCCCCGGCAGGGGCATGAAGCTTTCTTT. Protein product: CASSRSPRQGHEAFF.

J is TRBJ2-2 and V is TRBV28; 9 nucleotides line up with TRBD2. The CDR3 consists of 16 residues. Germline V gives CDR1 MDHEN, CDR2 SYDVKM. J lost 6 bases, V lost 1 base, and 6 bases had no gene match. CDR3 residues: CASSLFLAGLPGELFF. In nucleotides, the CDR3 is TGTGCCAGCAGTTTATTTCTAGCGGGATTGCCCGGGGAGCTGTTTTTT. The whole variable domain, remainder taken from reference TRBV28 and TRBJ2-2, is DVKVTQSSRYLVKRTGEKVFLECVQDMDHENMFWYRQDPGLGLRLIYFSYDVKMKEKGDIPEGYSVSREKKERFSLILESASTNQTSMYLCASSLFLAGLPGELFFGEGSRLTVL.

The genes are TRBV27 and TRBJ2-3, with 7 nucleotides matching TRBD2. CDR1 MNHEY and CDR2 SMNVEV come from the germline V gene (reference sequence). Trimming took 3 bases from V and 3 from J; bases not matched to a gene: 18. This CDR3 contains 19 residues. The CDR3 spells CASSFLKGASLGGTDTQYF. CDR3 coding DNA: TGTGCCAGCAGTTTCCTTAAAGGCGCTAGTCTCGGGGGGACAGATACGCAGTATTTT.

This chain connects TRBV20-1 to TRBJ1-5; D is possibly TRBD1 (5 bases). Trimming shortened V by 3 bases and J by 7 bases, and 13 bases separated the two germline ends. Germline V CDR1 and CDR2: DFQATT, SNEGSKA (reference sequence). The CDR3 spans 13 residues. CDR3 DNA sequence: TGCAGTGCTAGTGGGGGAGGCGGGCAGCCCCAGCATTTT. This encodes CSASGGGGQPQHF.

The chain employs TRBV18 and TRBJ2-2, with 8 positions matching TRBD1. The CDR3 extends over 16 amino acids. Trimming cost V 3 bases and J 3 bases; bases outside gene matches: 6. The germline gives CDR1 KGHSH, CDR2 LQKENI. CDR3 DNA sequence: TGTGCCAGCTCACCGTGGACAGGGAGCGACACCGGGGAGCTGTTTTTT. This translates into CASSPWTGSDTGELFF.

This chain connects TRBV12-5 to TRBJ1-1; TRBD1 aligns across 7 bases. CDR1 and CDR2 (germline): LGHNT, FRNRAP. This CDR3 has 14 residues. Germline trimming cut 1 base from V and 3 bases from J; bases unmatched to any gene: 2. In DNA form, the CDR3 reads TGTGCTAGTGGTTTGGGACAGGGTGACACTGAAGCTTTCTTT. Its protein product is CASGLGQGDTEAFF.

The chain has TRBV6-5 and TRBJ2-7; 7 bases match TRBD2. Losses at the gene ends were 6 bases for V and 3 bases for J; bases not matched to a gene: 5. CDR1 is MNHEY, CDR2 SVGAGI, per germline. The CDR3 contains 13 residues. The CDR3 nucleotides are TGTGCCAGCAGGGCCCCGGGGGGCTACGAGCAGTACTTC. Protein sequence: CASRAPGGYEQYF.

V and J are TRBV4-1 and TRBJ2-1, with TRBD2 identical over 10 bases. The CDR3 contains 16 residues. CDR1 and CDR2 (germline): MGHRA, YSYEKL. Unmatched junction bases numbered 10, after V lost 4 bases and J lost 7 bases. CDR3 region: CASSRALAGVRNEQFF. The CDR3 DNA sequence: TGCGCCAGCAGCCGAGCTCTAGCGGGAGTAAGGAATGAGCAGTTCTTC.

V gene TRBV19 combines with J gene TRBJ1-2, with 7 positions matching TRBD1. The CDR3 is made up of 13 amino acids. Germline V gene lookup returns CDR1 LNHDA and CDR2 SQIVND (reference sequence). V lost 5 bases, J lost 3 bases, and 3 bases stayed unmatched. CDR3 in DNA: TGTGCCAGTAGTCCTACAGGGGACTATGGCTACACCTTC. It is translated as CASSPTGDYGYTF.

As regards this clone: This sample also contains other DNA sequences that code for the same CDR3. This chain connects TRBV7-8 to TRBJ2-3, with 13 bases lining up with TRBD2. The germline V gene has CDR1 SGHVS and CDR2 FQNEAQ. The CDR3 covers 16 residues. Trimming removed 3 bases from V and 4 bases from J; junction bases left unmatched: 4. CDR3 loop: CASSFRLAGGPDTQYF. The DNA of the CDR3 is TGTGCCAGCAGCTTCCGACTAGCGGGAGGTCCAGATACGCAGTATTTT.

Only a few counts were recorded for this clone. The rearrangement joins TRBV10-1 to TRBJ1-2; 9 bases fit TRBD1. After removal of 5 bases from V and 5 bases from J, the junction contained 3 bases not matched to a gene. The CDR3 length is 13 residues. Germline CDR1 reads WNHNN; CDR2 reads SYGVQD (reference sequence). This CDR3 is CASSLGQGYGYTF. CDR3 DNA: TGCGCCAGCAGTCTGGGACAGGGATATGGCTACACCTTC.

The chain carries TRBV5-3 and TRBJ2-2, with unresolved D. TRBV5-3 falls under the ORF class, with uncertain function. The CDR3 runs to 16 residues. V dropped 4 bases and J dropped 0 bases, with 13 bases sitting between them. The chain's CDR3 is CARSPPARANTGELFF. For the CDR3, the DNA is TGTGCCAGAAGCCCGCCAGCCCGGGCGAACACCGGGGAGCTGTTTTTT.

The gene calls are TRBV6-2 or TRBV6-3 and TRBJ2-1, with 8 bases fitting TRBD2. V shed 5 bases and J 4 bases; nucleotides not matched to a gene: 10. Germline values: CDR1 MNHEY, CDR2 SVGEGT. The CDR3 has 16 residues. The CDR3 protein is CASSLHSGTRYNEQFF. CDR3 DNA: TGTGCCAGCAGTCTCCATAGCGGGACCCGATACAATGAGCAGTTCTTC.

This CDR3 is CASSSEAFSGSYDEQYF. The CDR3 nucleotides read TGTGCCAGCAGCTCAGAGGCTTTCAGCGGGAGTTATGACGAGCAGTACTTC. J is TRBJ2-7 and V is TRBV7-6, with 8 nucleotides matching TRBD2. Germline CDR1 is SGHVS and CDR2 is FNYEAQ. Unmatched junction bases numbered 16, after V lost 4 bases and J lost 5 bases. The CDR3 covers 17 residues.

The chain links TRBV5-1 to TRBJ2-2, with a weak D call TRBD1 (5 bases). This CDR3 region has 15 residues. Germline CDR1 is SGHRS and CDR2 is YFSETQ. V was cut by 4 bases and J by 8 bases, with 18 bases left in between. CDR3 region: CASSMTIQVLGELFF. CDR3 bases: TGCGCCAGCAGCATGACCATACAGGTGTTAGGGGAGCTGTTTTTT.

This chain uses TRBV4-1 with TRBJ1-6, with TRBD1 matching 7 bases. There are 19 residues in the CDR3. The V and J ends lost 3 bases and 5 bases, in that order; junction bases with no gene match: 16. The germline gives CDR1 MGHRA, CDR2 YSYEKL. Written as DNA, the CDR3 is TGCGCCAGCAGCCACGCTACAGGGGCTCCGTCAGTTAATAATTCACCCCTCCACTTT. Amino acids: CASSHATGAPSVNNSPLHF.

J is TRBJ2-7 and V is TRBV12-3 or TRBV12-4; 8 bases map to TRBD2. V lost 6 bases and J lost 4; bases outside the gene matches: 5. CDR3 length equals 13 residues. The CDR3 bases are TGTGCCAGCAGATCCCCGGGGGGGTACGAGCAGTACTTC. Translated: CASRSPGGYEQYF.

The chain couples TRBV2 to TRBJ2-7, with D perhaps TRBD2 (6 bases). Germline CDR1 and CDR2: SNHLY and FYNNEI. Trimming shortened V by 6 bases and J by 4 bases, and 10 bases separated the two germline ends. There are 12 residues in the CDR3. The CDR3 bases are TGTGCCAGCAGCGCGGGAAATTACGAGCAGTACTTC. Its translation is CASSAGNYEQYF.

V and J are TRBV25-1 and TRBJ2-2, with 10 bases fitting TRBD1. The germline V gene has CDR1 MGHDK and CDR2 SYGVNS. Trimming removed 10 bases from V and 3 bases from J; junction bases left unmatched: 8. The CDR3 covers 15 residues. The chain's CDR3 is CATTSGTGDTGELFF. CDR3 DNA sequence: TGTGCCACCACATCCGGGACAGGGGACACCGGGGAGCTGTTTTTT.

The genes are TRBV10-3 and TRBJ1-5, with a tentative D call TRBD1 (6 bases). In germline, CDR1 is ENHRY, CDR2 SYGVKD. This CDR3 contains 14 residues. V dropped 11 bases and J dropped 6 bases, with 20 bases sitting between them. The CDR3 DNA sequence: TGTGCCCCCATCGACTACAGGGACGGTCAGCCCCAGCATTTT. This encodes CAPIDYRDGQPQHF.

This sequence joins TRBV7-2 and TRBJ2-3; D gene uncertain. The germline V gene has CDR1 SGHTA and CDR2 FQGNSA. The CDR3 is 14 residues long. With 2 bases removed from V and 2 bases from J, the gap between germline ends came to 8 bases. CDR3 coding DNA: TGTGCCAGCAGCTTATTGGGCAACACAGATACGCAGTATTTT. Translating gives CASSLLGNTDTQYF. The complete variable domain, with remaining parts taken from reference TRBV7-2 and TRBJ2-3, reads GAGVSQSPSNKVTEKGKDVELRCDPISGHTALYWYRQSLGQGLEFLIYFQGNSAPDKSGLPSDRFSAERTGGSVSTLTIQRTQQEDSAVYLCASSLLGNTDTQYFGPGTRLTVL.

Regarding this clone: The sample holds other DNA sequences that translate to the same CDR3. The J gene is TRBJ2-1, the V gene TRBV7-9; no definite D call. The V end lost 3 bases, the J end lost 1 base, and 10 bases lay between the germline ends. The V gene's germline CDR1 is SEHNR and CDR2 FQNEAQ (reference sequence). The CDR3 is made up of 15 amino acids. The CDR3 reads CASSFSESSYNEQFF. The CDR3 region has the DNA TGTGCCAGCAGCTTCAGCGAGAGTTCCTACAATGAGCAGTTCTTC.